One sample yielded the 27 T cell receptor beta chains listed below, sequenced in a study of beta chain features in type 1 diabetes. Findings of the study overall: A moderate, significant TCRB CDR3 shortening appeared in type 1 diabetes across four CD4+ subsets.

Their antigens remain unidentified. The investigators reverse transcribed all of the isolated RNA, so they sequenced expressed TCRB transcripts. The protocol was immunoSEQ multiplex PCR, while the TCRdb copy is restricted to in-frame clones and leaves out a portion. The sample yields more than 250,000 clones, roughly 20% seen once. Sequenced: naive CD4+ T cells from blood. Receptors originate from a woman aged 40 to 50 with type 1 diabetes.

This clone has only a few counts. This rearrangement joins TRBV29-1 to TRBJ2-4, with a tentative D call TRBD1 (5 bases). Per the germline V gene, CDR1 is SQVTM and CDR2 is ANQGSEA. The CDR3 is 17 residues long. Trimming removed 2 bases at V and 0 bases at J, with 17 bases between. CDR3 in amino acids: CSVERWGGSLAKNIQYF. The CDR3 nucleotides are TGCAGCGTTGAAAGGTGGGGCGGATCGTTAGCCAAAAACATTCAGTACTTC.

This sequence joins TRBV7-2 and TRBJ1-1; weak D call: TRBD1 (5 bases). The V and J ends lost 6 bases and 7 bases respectively, with 15 bases between them. The CDR3 runs to 13 residues. CDR1 is SGHTA and CDR2 is FQGNSA in the germline V gene. CDR3 DNA: TGTGCCAGCAGGCGGGACGTGGCAGGTGAAGCTTTCTTT. The encoded protein is CASRRDVAGEAFF.

The V gene is TRBV19, the J gene TRBJ2-7; 8 bases map to TRBD1. J gave up 0 bases and V 3 bases, and 4 bases lay outside the gene matches. The CDR3 extends over 15 amino acids. In germline, CDR1 is LNHDA, CDR2 SQIVND (reference sequence). The DNA for the CDR3 is TGTGCCAGTAGTATGACAGGGGACACCTCCTACGAGCAGTACTTC. Protein: CASSMTGDTSYEQYF.

This clone was seen only a few times. This chain connects TRBV5-1 to TRBJ2-7, with 7 bases fitting TRBD2. CDR1 and CDR2 (germline): SGHRS, YFSETQ. V was pared by 4 bases and J by 5 bases, with 9 bases of the junction left unmatched. CDR3 length: 14 amino acids. The CDR3 region is CASSLGGTIDEQYF. CDR3 coding DNA: TGCGCCAGCAGCCTAGGAGGGACTATCGACGAGCAGTACTTC.

This clone occurred a few times. The chain carries TRBV5-1 and TRBJ1-4; TRBD1 aligns across 8 bases. The CDR3 has 13 amino acids. The germline V gene encodes CDR1 SGHRS and CDR2 YFSETQ. The ends lost 2 bases at V and 8 bases at J; junction bases unmatched: 2. The CDR3 sequence: CASSFGQGEKLFF. The CDR3 DNA is TGCGCCAGCAGCTTTGGACAGGGCGAAAAACTGTTTTTT.

This clone appeared a few times. J is TRBJ2-5 and V is TRBV7-9; D is ambiguous. Trimming cost V 0 bases and J 5 bases, with 10 bases left between them. The germline V gene has CDR1 SEHNR and CDR2 FQNEAQ (reference sequence). The CDR3 is 14 amino acids. The CDR3 region has the DNA TGTGCCAGCAGCTTAGCGTTGGCCGGGGAGACCCAGTACTTC. It translates to CASSLALAGETQYF.

This clone occurred a few times. This chain links TRBV5-6 with TRBJ1-1, with TRBD1 matching 8 bases. The V and J ends lost 4 bases and 5 bases, in that order; junction bases with no gene match: 13. The CDR3 is 16 residues long. Germline lookup yields CDR1 SGHDT and CDR2 YYEEEE. CDR3: CASSPVGQGGTTEAFF. In nucleotides, the CDR3 is TGTGCCAGCAGCCCCGTTGGACAGGGTGGAACGACTGAAGCTTTCTTT. Together with reference TRBV5-6 and TRBJ1-1, the CDR3 gives the full variable domain: DAGVTQSPTHLIKTRGQQVTLRCSPKSGHDTVSWYQQALGQGPQFIFQYYEEEERQRGNFPDRFSGHQFPNYSSELNVNALLLGDSALYLCASSPVGQGGTTEAFFGQGTRLTVV.

This clone appeared a few times. This chain connects TRBV13 to TRBJ1-1; D is unclear. CDR1 and CDR2 (germline): PRHDT, FYEKMQ (reference sequence). This CDR3 contains 13 residues. V was trimmed by 5 bases and J by 7 bases, leaving 14 bases between them. The CDR3: CASSPRAGNEAFF. CDR3 nucleotides: TGTGCCAGCAGCCCCCGGGCGGGGAATGAAGCTTTCTTT.

The CDR3 DNA reads TGTGCCAGCAGCTTCGGGACAGGGGTTTCGGCTGGGGCCAACGTCCTGACTTTC. This encodes CASSFGTGVSAGANVLTF. The chain combines TRBV7-2 with TRBJ2-6, with 10 bases aligning to TRBD1. The length of the CDR3 is 18 residues. Germline V gene sequence: CDR1 SGHTA, CDR2 FQGNSA. Unmatched junction bases numbered 7, after V lost 3 bases and J lost 2 bases.

CDR3 DNA sequence: TGTGCCAGCAGCTTGTACCGACAGGGGCAAGAGACCCAGTACTTC. Encoded protein: CASSLYRQGQETQYF. The genes are TRBV7-2 and TRBJ2-5; 8 nucleotides agree with TRBD1. CDR1 is SGHTA, CDR2 FQGNSA, per germline. With V trimmed by 3 bases and J by 2 bases, 5 bases remained unmatched. This CDR3 spans 15 amino acids.

A few counts support this clone. The chain is built from TRBV5-1 and TRBJ2-5, with unresolved D. V lost 5 bases to trimming and J lost 3 bases, with 14 bases between them. The CDR3 sequence is 14 residues long. CDR1 is SGHRS, CDR2 YFSETQ, per germline. The CDR3 bases are TGCGCCAGCAGTTCGATTTTGGGCGAAGAGACCCAGTACTTC. Its translation is CASSSILGEETQYF. The entire variable domain, with the rest obtained from reference TRBV5-1 and TRBJ2-5, is as follows: KAGVTQTPRYLIKTRGQQVTLSCSPISGHRSVSWYQQTPGQGLQFLFEYFSETQRNKGNFPGRFSGRQFSNSRSEMNVSTLELGDSALYLCASSSILGEETQYFGPGTRLLVL.

This clone was observed a few times. This chain uses TRBV28 with TRBJ2-3; 8 bases fit TRBD1. Trimming took 7 bases from V and 6 from J; bases not matched to a gene: 6. This CDR3 has 13 amino acids. Germline V gene sequence: CDR1 MDHEN, CDR2 SYDVKM. The CDR3: CASTGQGSDTQYF. The DNA for the CDR3 is TGTGCCAGCACCGGACAGGGCAGCGATACGCAGTATTTT.

The CDR3 bases are TGCGCCAGCAGCCAAGATATGGGAGCGAGCTCCTACGAGCAGTACTTC. It yields the protein CASSQDMGASSYEQYF. The rearrangement uses TRBV4-3 and TRBJ2-7; D possibly corresponds to TRBD2 (5 bases). Germline V gene lookup returns CDR1 LGHNA and CDR2 YSLEER. The CDR3 length is 16 residues. V shed 0 bases and J shed 0 bases, with 12 bases lying between them.

The sample holds a few counts of this clone. This chain uses TRBV29-1 with TRBJ1-2; D might be TRBD1 (6 bases). Trimming took off 7 bases at V and 3 bases at J, with 15 bases between the two ends. The CDR3 totals 13 residues. In germline, CDR1 is SQVTM, CDR2 ANQGSEA. The CDR3 is CSAAGQGYYGYTF. DNA for the CDR3: TGCAGCGCCGCGGGTCAGGGGTACTATGGCTACACCTTC.

The CDR3 nucleotides read TGTGCCAGCAGTTACAGGCAGCCGAGGGATACGCAGTATTTT. Residues: CASSYRQPRDTQYF. V and J are TRBV6-5 and TRBJ2-3, with D uncertain. This CDR3 spans 14 amino acids. In germline, CDR1 is MNHEY, CDR2 SVGAGI. Trimming removed 2 bases at V and 6 bases at J, with 12 bases between.

The chain recombines TRBV7-9 with TRBJ1-2; unclear D gene. V lost 3 bases, J lost 0 bases, and 5 bases lay in between. From germline, CDR1 is SEHNR and CDR2 FQNEAQ (reference sequence). The CDR3 covers 13 residues. The CDR3 region is CASSFGANYGYTF. Written as DNA, the CDR3 is TGTGCCAGCAGCTTTGGAGCTAACTATGGCTACACCTTC.

This clone has just a few counts. V gene TRBV9 combines with J gene TRBJ2-1, with 8 bases that match TRBD2. CDR1 is SGDLS, CDR2 YYNGEE, per germline. This CDR3 spans 17 amino acids. Trimming took 4 bases from V and 2 from J; bases not matched to a gene: 11. The CDR3 DNA sequence: TGTGCCAGCAGCACCCTTAGTAGCGGGGCTACCTACAATGAGCAGTTCTTC. Encoded protein: CASSTLSSGATYNEQFF.

The chain couples TRBV29-1 to TRBJ2-3, with D possibly matching TRBD1 (5 bases). The germline V and J ends were trimmed by 4 bases and 2 bases, with 13 bases remaining between them. The germline V gene has CDR1 SQVTM and CDR2 ANQGSEA. This CDR3 spans 14 amino acids. The CDR3 sequence: CSVAVQASTDTQYF. CDR3 nucleotides: TGCAGCGTTGCGGTACAGGCATCCACAGATACGCAGTATTTT.

CDR3 in DNA: TGTGCCAGCAGGAAAGAGACAGGGTTAAACTATGGCTACACCTTC. Protein sequence: CASRKETGLNYGYTF. The chain uses TRBV27 and TRBJ1-2; TRBD1 agrees at 7 bases. CDR1 and CDR2 (germline): MNHEY, SMNVEV (reference sequence). The CDR3 runs to 15 residues. The junction had 9 bases not matched to a gene; V was cut back by 6 bases and J by 2 bases.

This clone has a handful of counts. The V and J genes are TRBV4-1 and TRBJ1-2, with D maybe TRBD1 (5 bases). This CDR3 is built from 15 residues. Trimming shortened V by 0 bases and J by 2 bases, and 10 bases separated the two germline ends. Looked up from germline, CDR1 is MGHRA and CDR2 is YSYEKL. The CDR3 region is CASSQDGGWNYGYTF. In nucleotides, the CDR3 is TGCGCCAGCAGCCAAGATGGGGGGTGGAACTATGGCTACACCTTC.

This clone was seen only a few times. The rearrangement links TRBV2 to TRBJ2-3; 8 bases agree with TRBD2. CDR3 size: 15 residues. The trim removed 3 bases at V and 2 bases at J, leaving 4 bases unmatched. The germline V gene has CDR1 SNHLY and CDR2 FYNNEI. The DNA for the CDR3 is TGTGCCAGCAGTGAGGGTAGCGGGATCACAGATACGCAGTATTTT. Encoded protein: CASSEGSGITDTQYF.

This clone turned up a few times. V and J are TRBV29-1 and TRBJ1-1, with 9 bases aligning to TRBD1. The germline gives CDR1 SQVTM, CDR2 ANQGSEA. V lost 7 bases and J lost 3; bases outside the gene matches: 6. The CDR3 is 13 amino acids. CDR3 residues: CSAVRTGDTEAFF. CDR3 in DNA: TGCAGCGCTGTACGGACAGGGGACACTGAAGCTTTCTTT.

This clone was counted only a few times. This chain links TRBV4-3 with TRBJ1-2; TRBD1 is a possible D gene (6 bases). V lost 0 bases to trimming and J lost 2 bases, with 7 bases between them. The CDR3 is 14 amino acids. CDR1 LGHNA and CDR2 YSLEER come from the germline V gene. CDR3: CASSQEGGNYGYTF. DNA of the CDR3: TGCGCCAGCAGCCAAGAAGGGGGAAACTATGGCTACACCTTC.

The rearrangement joins TRBV18 to TRBJ2-7; D may be TRBD1 (5 bases). Trimming cost V 4 bases and J 4 bases, with 20 bases left between them. Germline V lookup: CDR1 KGHSH, CDR2 LQKENI. The CDR3 sequence is 16 residues long. CDR3 in amino acids: CASSLQSSRAGYEQYF. In DNA, the CDR3 is TGTGCCAGCTCACTCCAGAGTAGCAGGGCCGGTTACGAGCAGTACTTC.

This clone appeared a few times. V gene TRBV28 combines with J gene TRBJ2-7, with D perhaps matching TRBD2 (6 bases). Germline values: CDR1 MDHEN, CDR2 SYDVKM. Trimming pared 8 bases from V and 4 bases from J, leaving 18 bases between. This CDR3 comprises 14 residues. The CDR3 sequence is CASSRVGGLYEQYF. The CDR3 DNA reads as TGTGCCAGCTCCAGGGTTGGGGGACTTTACGAGCAGTACTTC.

The genes are TRBV28 and TRBJ2-7; TRBD1 matches at 9 bases. V lost 6 bases to trimming and J lost 6 bases; unmatched junction nucleotides: 12. This CDR3 is 15 amino acids long. Germline V lookup: CDR1 MDHEN, CDR2 SYDVKM. CDR3 coding DNA: TGTGCCAGCAGCCAGCGGACAGGGGTTTCGTTCGAGCAGTACTTC. The encoded protein is CASSQRTGVSFEQYF. The full variable domain, its missing parts supplied by reference TRBV28 and TRBJ2-7, is DVKVTQSSRYLVKRTGEKVFLECVQDMDHENMFWYRQDPGLGLRLIYFSYDVKMKEKGDIPEGYSVSREKKERFSLILESASTNQTSMYLCASSQRTGVSFEQYFGPGTRLTVT.

The chain is built from TRBV7-9 and TRBJ1-2; D call uncertain. Germline CDR1 and CDR2: SEHNR and FQNEAQ (reference sequence). V lost 5 bases, J lost 8 bases, and 12 bases lay in between. The CDR3 consists of 12 residues. The CDR3 loop is CASSPRTGGYTF. CDR3 nucleotide sequence: TGTGCCAGCAGCCCCCGAACCGGGGGCTACACCTTC.